Presented here are 28 T cell receptor beta chains from one specimen sequenced in a study of B cell selection in AIRE deficiency. Sorting defined conventional CD4 T cells as CD4+CD127+. Here immunoSEQ multiplex PCR was the method, and the copy in TCRdb shows in-frame clones only, minus some. Of tens of thousands of clones detected, roughly 97% appear once; the ten largest clones hold approximately 0.3%. Material for sequencing was conventional CD4+ T cells sorted from PBMCs. The receptors come from a human donor with AIRE deficiency.

A single count supports this clone. This sequence joins TRBV11-3 and TRBJ2-5, with unresolved D. The germline V gene encodes CDR1 SGHNT and CDR2 YENEEA. Trimming removed 0 bases at V and 5 bases at J, with 7 bases between. The CDR3 is 13 residues long. In nucleotides, the CDR3 is TGTGCCAGCAGCTTAGAGTTTTCGGAGACCCAGTACTTC. Protein product: CASSLEFSETQYF.

The chain links TRBV7-9 to TRBJ1-4; TRBD1 is a possible D gene (6 bases). The CDR3 is 14 amino acids. Trimming removed 7 bases at V and 6 bases at J, with 15 bases between. Germline V CDR1 and CDR2: SEHNR, FQNEAQ (reference sequence). The chain's CDR3 is CASTMPGTYEKLFF. CDR3 bases: TGTGCCAGCACCATGCCCGGGACATATGAAAAACTGTTTTTT. Filled out from reference TRBV7-9 and TRBJ1-4, the complete variable domain reads DTGVSQNPRHKITKRGQNVTFRCDPISEHNRLYWYRQTLGQGPEFLTYFQNEAQLEKSRLLSDRFSAERPKGSFSTLEIQRTEQGDSAMYLCASTMPGTYEKLFFGSGTQLSVL.

The chain uses TRBV29-1 and TRBJ2-6; D remains ambiguous. The CDR3 runs 16 residues. V gave up 4 bases and J gave up 0 bases, with 13 bases separating them. Germline V CDR1 and CDR2: SQVTM, ANQGSEA. The CDR3: CSVAAGRSSGANVLTF. CDR3 in DNA: TGCAGCGTTGCGGCCGGACGGTCCTCTGGGGCCAACGTCCTGACTTTC.

The chain combines TRBV7-2 with TRBJ2-1, with 10 positions matching TRBD1. The germline V gene encodes CDR1 SGHTA and CDR2 FQGNSA. The CDR3 loop spans 17 amino acids. J gave up 6 bases and V 1 base, and 9 bases lay outside the gene matches. CDR3 protein: CASSLVIGGQGLNEQFF. For the CDR3, the DNA is TGTGCCAGCAGCTTAGTGATAGGGGGACAGGGGCTCAATGAGCAGTTCTTC.

A single count supports this clone. This chain connects TRBV5-1 to TRBJ2-5, with a possible D match to TRBD1 (5 bases). Germline CDR1 is SGHRS and CDR2 is YFSETQ. Trimming removed 3 bases at V and 1 base at J, with 10 bases between. The CDR3 covers 14 residues. CDR3 sequence: CASSSQGGQETQYF. CDR3 sequence (DNA): TGCGCCAGCAGCTCGCAGGGTGGCCAAGAGACCCAGTACTTC.

This sequence joins TRBV5-1 and TRBJ1-5; D is undetermined. Between the trimmed V and J ends, which lost 0 bases and 2 bases, there was a span of 3 bases. Germline-derived CDR1 and CDR2 are SGHRS and YFSETQ. This CDR3 contains 13 residues. The CDR3 is CASSLDGNQPQHF. DNA for the CDR3: TGCGCCAGCAGCTTGGACGGCAATCAGCCCCAGCATTTT. The whole variable domain, remainder taken from reference TRBV5-1 and TRBJ1-5, is KAGVTQTPRYLIKTRGQQVTLSCSPISGHRSVSWYQQTPGQGLQFLFEYFSETQRNKGNFPGRFSGRQFSNSRSEMNVSTLELGDSALYLCASSLDGNQPQHFGDGTRLSIL.

The V and J genes are TRBV7-3 and TRBJ2-5; D is unclear. CDR3 size: 13 residues. The germline V gene encodes CDR1 SGHTA and CDR2 FQGTGA. V was shortened by 1 base and J by 4 bases, with 7 bases between the two germline ends. Here the CDR3 reads CASSLSQRETQYF. The CDR3, as DNA: TGTGCCAGCAGCTTAAGCCAGAGAGAGACCCAGTACTTC.

The chain has TRBV4-2 and TRBJ2-1; 7 positions match TRBD2. The CDR3 spans 18 residues. After removal of 4 bases from V and 0 bases from J, the junction contained 12 bases not matched to a gene. Per germline, CDR1 LGHNA and CDR2 YNFKEQ. This chain's CDR3 is CASSLEGHGGDSYNEQFF. The CDR3 DNA reads as TGTGCCAGCAGCCTCGAAGGACATGGGGGGGACTCCTACAATGAGCAGTTCTTC.

The genes are TRBV2 and TRBJ2-7; D is unresolved. Germline V CDR1 and CDR2: SNHLY, FYNNEI. The CDR3 totals 12 residues. V lost 3 bases, J lost 2 bases, and 5 bases lay in between. CDR3 in amino acids: CASSDFPYEQYF. The CDR3 region has the DNA TGTGCCAGCAGTGACTTCCCCTACGAGCAGTACTTC. The complete variable domain, with remaining parts taken from reference TRBV2 and TRBJ2-7, reads EPEVTQTPSHQVTQMGQEVILRCVPISNHLYFYWYRQILGQKVEFLVSFYNNEISEKSEIFDDQFSVERPDGSNFTLKIRSTKLEDSAMYFCASSDFPYEQYFGPGTRLTVT.

J is TRBJ1-1 and V is TRBV30, with D tentatively TRBD1 (6 bases). V lost 5 bases, J lost 0 bases, and 13 bases lay in between. The germline gives CDR1 GTSNPN, CDR2 SVGIG (reference sequence). The CDR3 sequence is 14 residues long. CDR3 region: CAWGPGHMNTEAFF. For the CDR3, the DNA is TGTGCCTGGGGACCGGGACACATGAACACTGAAGCTTTCTTT.

The V and J genes are TRBV29-1 and TRBJ2-5, with 8 bases fitting TRBD2. The junction had 9 bases not matched to a gene; V was cut back by 7 bases and J by 2 bases. Germline CDR1 is SQVTM and CDR2 is ANQGSEA. The CDR3 is 14 amino acids. Here the CDR3 DNA reads TGCAGCGCCTGGCGGGGACTAGGGCAAGAGACCCAGTACTTC. This encodes CSAWRGLGQETQYF.

V gene TRBV7-9 combines with J gene TRBJ1-2; D remains ambiguous. With 1 base removed from V and 8 bases from J, the gap between germline ends came to 8 bases. There are 12 residues in the CDR3. CDR1 is SEHNR, CDR2 FQNEAQ, per germline (reference sequence). The CDR3 spells CASSLEVQGYTF. CDR3 bases: TGTGCCAGCAGCTTAGAGGTTCAGGGCTACACCTTC.

This sequence joins TRBV7-2 and TRBJ2-2, with no clear D. Germline CDR1 SGHTA, CDR2 FQGNSA. Between the trimmed V and J ends, which lost 10 bases and 0 bases, there was a span of 15 bases. The CDR3 is made up of 15 amino acids. The CDR3 loop is CATQIRGSNTGELFF. In DNA, the CDR3 is TGTGCCACCCAGATACGCGGTTCGAACACCGGGGAGCTGTTTTTT.

This clone has just one count. The chain links TRBV19 to TRBJ2-4, with D perhaps given as TRBD1 or TRBD2 (6 bases each). Germline assignment: CDR1 LNHDA and CDR2 SQIVND (reference sequence). Trimming removed 4 bases from V and 0 bases from J, with 13 bases in between. The CDR3 is 16 residues long. CDR3 protein: CASSTSRGLAKNIQYF. CDR3 nucleotides: TGTGCCAGTAGTACATCCAGGGGACTAGCCAAAAACATTCAGTACTTC.

The J gene is TRBJ2-3, the V gene TRBV18; 12 bases match TRBD2. Looked up from germline, CDR1 is KGHSH and CDR2 is LQKENI. The CDR3 is 17 residues long. V was clipped by 1 base and J by 2 bases; unmatched bases: 4. The CDR3 region has the DNA TGTGCCAGCTCACCACAGACTAGCGGGGGATACACAGATACGCAGTATTTT. It translates to CASSPQTSGGYTDTQYF. Based on the CDR3 plus reference TRBV18 and TRBJ2-3, the full variable domain is NAGVMQNPRHLVRRRGQEARLRCSPMKGHSHVYWYRQLPEEGLKFMVYLQKENIIDESGMPKERFSAEFPKEGPSILRIQQVVRGDSAAYFCASSPQTSGGYTDTQYFGPGTRLTVL.

The rearrangement joins TRBV19 to TRBJ1-2; 10 positions agree with TRBD1. CDR1 is LNHDA, CDR2 SQIVND, per germline (reference sequence). J gave up 2 bases and V 5 bases, and 8 bases lay outside the gene matches. CDR3 length equals 16 residues. CDR3: CASSVRQGALNYGYTF. For the CDR3, the DNA is TGTGCCAGTAGTGTTAGACAGGGGGCGCTGAACTATGGCTACACCTTC.

The rearrangement joins TRBV11-3 to TRBJ2-2, with TRBD2 as a possible D gene (6 bases). Trimming took off 5 bases at V and 0 bases at J, with 13 bases between the two ends. The length of the CDR3 is 16 residues. CDR1 and CDR2 (germline): SGHNT, YENEEA. The CDR3 here is CASSPRTKTNTGELFF. The CDR3 region has the DNA TGTGCCAGCAGCCCCCGGACTAAGACGAACACCGGGGAGCTGTTTTTT.

This CDR3 is CASSLGLAGGRGEETQYF. In nucleotides, the CDR3 is TGCGCCAGCAGCTTGGGACTAGCGGGAGGCCGGGGGGAGGAGACCCAGTACTTC. This chain joins TRBV5-1 and TRBJ2-5; TRBD2 aligns across 13 bases. Trimming cost V 0 bases and J 5 bases; bases outside gene matches: 10. CDR1 and CDR2 (germline): SGHRS, YFSETQ. This CDR3 has 18 residues.

This clone was seen once. The J gene is TRBJ2-3, the V gene TRBV7-3, with 8 bases fitting TRBD2. J was trimmed by 0 bases and V by 5 bases; bases with no gene match: 7. The CDR3 spans 16 residues. The germline gives CDR1 SGHTA, CDR2 FQGTGA. The chain's CDR3 is CASSPNGGGSTDTQYF. The CDR3 DNA reads TGTGCCAGCAGCCCCAACGGGGGGGGTAGCACAGATACGCAGTATTTT.

The rearrangement joins TRBV12-5 to TRBJ1-2, with D unresolved. With 4 bases removed from V and 2 bases from J, the gap between germline ends came to 5 bases. The CDR3 sequence is 12 residues long. The germline V gene has CDR1 LGHNT and CDR2 FRNRAP. DNA of the CDR3: TGTGCTAGTGGTTCCTCAAACTATGGCTACACCTTC. Encoded protein: CASGSSNYGYTF.

The chain uses TRBV2 and TRBJ2-7; D assignment may be TRBD1 or TRBD2 (6 bases each). The V end lost 6 bases, the J end lost 4 bases, and 13 bases lay between the germline ends. There are 13 residues in the CDR3. Germline V gene data show CDR1 as SNHLY and CDR2 as FYNNEI. CDR3 bases: TGTGCCAGCAGACCTACAGGGAGGTACGAGCAGTACTTC. Its protein product is CASRPTGRYEQYF.

The chain employs TRBV15 and TRBJ1-5, with D possibly matching TRBD1 (6 bases). From germline, CDR1 is LNHNV and CDR2 YYDKDF (reference sequence). The CDR3 is 15 amino acids. Trimming pared 2 bases from V and 0 bases from J, leaving 8 bases between. The CDR3 loop reads CATSRNRVSNQPQHF. In nucleotides, the CDR3 is TGTGCCACCAGCAGAAACAGGGTTAGCAATCAGCCCCAGCATTTT.

The V call is TRBV9, the J call TRBJ1-2; D gene ambiguous. The CDR3 is made up of 16 amino acids. Trimming removed 0 bases from V and 1 base from J, with 13 bases in between. The germline V gene encodes CDR1 SGDLS and CDR2 YYNGEE. The CDR3 reads CASSVGPPGFNYGYTF. The CDR3 bases are TGTGCCAGCAGCGTAGGGCCCCCCGGATTTAACTATGGCTACACCTTC.

This sequence joins TRBV30 and TRBJ2-3; D may be TRBD1 or TRBD2 (5 bases each). V dropped 3 bases and J dropped 7 bases, with 14 bases sitting between them. The CDR3 covers 13 residues. Germline CDR1 and CDR2: GTSNPN and SVGIG (reference sequence). The CDR3 nucleotides read TGTGCCTGGAGCGAGGGGACGCGGAATACGCAGTATTTT. Encoded protein: CAWSEGTRNTQYF.

The V call is TRBV6-5, the J call TRBJ1-6, with 7 nucleotides matching TRBD1. The CDR3 has 14 amino acids. In germline, CDR1 is MNHEY, CDR2 SVGAGI. V lost 2 bases and J lost 9; bases outside the gene matches: 4. CDR3 sequence: CASSYTWTGSPLHF. For the CDR3, the DNA is TGTGCCAGCAGTTACACCTGGACAGGTTCACCCCTCCACTTT.

The V gene is TRBV10-3, the J gene TRBJ2-7, with D perhaps matching TRBD1 or TRBD2 (5 bases each). This CDR3 has 10 residues. Germline-derived CDR1 and CDR2 are ENHRY and SYGVKD. Trimming removed 11 bases at V and 3 bases at J, with 8 bases between. CDR3 DNA: TGTGCCTCGGGGCACTACGAGCAGTACTTC. This encodes CASGHYEQYF.

The V and J genes are TRBV6-5 and TRBJ1-5, with 10 bases fitting TRBD1. Per the germline V gene, CDR1 is MNHEY and CDR2 is SVGAGI. The CDR3 extends over 15 amino acids. Trimming took 6 bases from V and 1 from J; bases not matched to a gene: 3. The chain's CDR3 is CASRPTGGSNQPQHF. CDR3 bases: TGTGCCAGCAGGCCGACAGGGGGCAGCAATCAGCCCCAGCATTTT.

In regard to this clone: Other DNA sequences in this specimen translate into the identical CDR3. Written as DNA, the CDR3 is TGTGCCAGCAGCTTAGAGCGGAGATTCACAGATACGCAGTATTTT. This sequence encodes CASSLERRFTDTQYF. The chain has TRBV5-4 and TRBJ2-3; a weak D match, TRBD2 (5 bases). V lost 2 bases to trimming and J lost 2 bases, with 12 bases between them. The CDR3 sequence is 15 residues long. Germline V lookup: CDR1 SGHNT, CDR2 YYREEE (reference sequence).